By proportion, the clone carrying this TCR beta chain is medium-sized. Being one base from a much bigger clone, this may be a read error. TCRdb re-called the PCR reads with MiXCR, one entry per CDR3 protein. In the table there are fewer than 25,000 distinct CDR3 sequences, around two fifths of which are singletons. The sample comes from a study of tumor-infiltrating lymphocytes in oesophageal squamous cell carcinoma. With 5 bases removed from V and 7 bases from J, the gap between germline ends came to 21 bases. This CDR3 has 15 amino acids. Per germline, CDR1 SEHNR and CDR2 FQNEAQ (reference sequence).

The chain links TRBV7-9 to TRBJ2-7; the D is unclear. The receptor was isolated from a male donor with esophageal squamous cell carcinoma. The sample comprised esophageal tumor tissue. The DNA for the CDR3 is TGTGCCAGCAGCCGGGTTGGGCCCCAGGTCCATGAGCAGTACTTC. Amino acid sequence: CASSRVGPQVHEQYF.